The 6 T cell receptor beta chains below come from one sample, sequenced in a study of response to subunit inactivated influenza vaccine. TCRdb redid the calling of the RT-PCR reads with MiXCR, one entry per CDR3 protein. The table includes 610,000 or so distinct CDR3 sequences, approximately 15% detected once. The sample here was PBMCs from blood, taken about 13 days after vaccination. These receptors were obtained from a man in his forties or fifties who received an inactivated influenza vaccine.

Only a few counts were recorded for this clonotype. This rearrangement joins TRBV7-2 to TRBJ2-3; D is possibly TRBD1 (6 bases). The CDR3 is 13 amino acids. Trimming removed 3 bases from V and 5 bases from J, with 9 bases in between. CDR1 and CDR2 from the germline V gene are SGHTA and FQGNSA. CDR3 in amino acids: CASSLYREDTQYF. The CDR3 bases are TGTGCCAGCAGCTTGTACAGGGAAGATACGCAGTATTTT.

The chain joins TRBV28 to TRBJ2-3, with D perhaps matching TRBD1 or TRBD2 (5 bases each). CDR1 and CDR2 (germline): MDHEN, SYDVKM. V lost 3 bases, J lost 2 bases, and 12 bases lay in between. This CDR3 spans 15 amino acids. CDR3 loop: CASSLGDRNTDTQYF. The CDR3 DNA reads TGTGCCAGCAGTTTGGGGGACCGTAACACAGATACGCAGTATTTT.

This clonotype was found a few times. The rearrangement uses TRBV20-1 and TRBJ1-2; no clear D gene. The CDR3 is 13 amino acids. Trimming shortened V by 0 bases and J by 2 bases, and 7 bases separated the two germline ends. Germline lookup yields CDR1 DFQATT and CDR2 SNEGSKA (reference sequence). The CDR3 region has the DNA TGCAGTGCTAGAGATGTCGCCAACTATGGCTACACCTTC. It codes for CSARDVANYGYTF.

As for this clonotype: One end of the junction varies from germline; a read error may be responsible. The chain is built from TRBV20-1 and TRBJ2-1; D unclear. The CDR3 length is 13 residues. The germline V gene encodes CDR1 DFQATT and CDR2 SNEGSKA (reference sequence). In nucleotides, the CDR3 is TGCAGTGCCAGAGCTACCTCCTACAATGAGCAGTTCTTC. Its protein product is CSARATSYNEQFF.

The V call is TRBV28, the J call TRBJ2-1; TRBD2 aligns across 11 bases. CDR3 size: 16 residues. The V gene end was trimmed by 5 bases and the J gene end by 7 bases; junction bases not matched to a gene: 10. Germline loops: CDR1 MDHEN, CDR2 SYDVKM. CDR3 residues: CASSPLLAGVRNEQFF. CDR3 nucleotide sequence: TGTGCCAGCAGTCCGTTACTAGCGGGGGTGAGGAATGAGCAGTTCTTC.

This clonotype was picked up a small number of times. The gene calls are TRBV20-1 and TRBJ1-1; D is possibly TRBD1 (6 bases). Germline V CDR1 and CDR2: DFQATT, SNEGSKA (reference sequence). V dropped 3 bases and J dropped 1 base, with 12 bases sitting between them. This CDR3 region has 14 residues. CDR3 sequence: CSASFQGRNTEAFF. DNA for the CDR3: TGCAGTGCTAGCTTCCAGGGGAGGAACACTGAAGCTTTCTTT.